This T cell receptor beta chain was retrieved from a study of Graves' ophthalmopathy and Graves' hyperthyroidism (dated by TCRdb to 2016 to 2018). Broadly, across the study: Peripheral blood samples were taken at the time of initial diagnosis, before any treatment was given. In total, 135 blood samples were TCR-sequenced: 43 ophthalmopathy, some 75 hyperthyroidism and approximately 17 hyperthyroidism-to-ophthalmopathy patients. The approximately 97 discovery patients were randomly divided into training and test sets at a 7:3 ratio. TCR beta repertoire signatures were used to distinguish Graves' ophthalmopathy from Graves' hyperthyroidism and to predict progression to ophthalmopathy. After sampling, hyperthyroidism patients received methimazole starting at 30 mg daily, and ophthalmopathy patients received high-dose intravenous methylprednisolone. An independent validation cohort was composed of fewer than 20 hyperthyroidism patients and more than 15 patients who later progressed from hyperthyroidism to ophthalmopathy. T-cell repertoires of thyroid tissue and blood were compared in 5 or 6 hyperthyroidism patients. To explore V-J signatures distinguishing ophthalmopathy from hyperthyroidism, a discovery set of under 110 patients (around 44 ophthalmopathy, roughly 60 stable hyperthyroidism) was enrolled. Study-level results and caveats: In validation, the model predicted ophthalmopathy progression with about 71% sensitivity and approximately 78% specificity; some twelve predicted patients were CT-confirmed with GO in a median of about 6.1 months. No statistical method was used to predetermine the sample size, and group allocation was not hidden from the investigators. Most of the expanded thyroid clonotypes with a frequency above 0.001 were also detected in blood, and it was suggested that the thyroid immune response may be reflected by blood repertoires. In cross-validation, the 13-signature model distinguished ophthalmopathy from stable hyperthyroidism with nearly 90% sensitivity and 81% to 82% specificity, while in the test set the corresponding values were about 80% and 75%.

V ends up 6 bases short and J 0 bases short, with an unmatched junction base count of 10. Reading from cysteine to phenylalanine, the CDR3 counts 16 amino acids. Solely the CDR3 DNA is kept, with 48 bases framed from the first base. The germline V gene specifies MNHEY as CDR1 and SVGEGT as CDR2. Worth noting for this clonotype: Its recognized antigen is unknown. Base quality data are lacking; no much larger clone is found one base away.

TCR beta CDR3 regions were amplified from RNA transcripts for repertoire sequencing. The first round of RT-PCR was done with HTBI primers and the Qiagen OneStep RT-PCR kit, and was followed by a second round of multiplex PCR, then size selection and purification. Libraries were sequenced on an Illumina HiSeq2000 using paired-end 100 bp reads. The paper's processing steps were these. SOAPnuke was used to process the reads, throwing out any read that had adapters, had uncalled bases, had a mean Phred below 15, or lacked an exact constant-primer or identifier match. High-quality paired reads were merged with COPE v1.2.5. Clonotypes were defined as unique nucleotide sequences and were aligned to IMGT TRB V, D and J references using MiTCR v1.1. Analysis was restricted to V-J combinations with a frequency above 0.0001, which covered 99% to 99.2% of repertoires. For each V-J combination, a TCR clonal expansion and chaos score was defined as the ratio of F50 clonal expansion to chaos observed in the TCRdist matrix. Welch's t-statistics and random forest were used to reduce features to about a dozen V-J combinations, which were fed into a naive Bayes classifier. Thyroid-blood repertoire similarity was quantified with the Morisita-Horn index. TCRdb reworked the public reads: Q25 trimming with fastp, MiXCR clone assembly, productive beta chains retained. Rows are unified per CDR3 protein, each entry keeping the most common DNA and genes. The V and J calls come from TCRdb's annotation, not from the publication. The sample data list hundreds of thousands of distinct CDR3 sequences, and about a fifth of these were observed just once. The ten most abundant clones make up approximately 7.7% of the sample.

Stable hyperthyroidism was defined as no progression to ophthalmopathy within 18 months of follow-up. Hyperthyroidism patients were newly diagnosed, with disease duration under 2 months, and aged 18 to 65 years. Patients with other autoimmune diseases, uncontrolled infections, pregnancy or lactation were excluded from the study. Clinical symptoms, serum thyroxine, TRAb, thyroid ultrasound and orbital computed tomography formed the basis of the diagnosis. Ficoll-Paque density gradient centrifugation was used to isolate PBMCs from 10 ml of fresh peripheral blood. Trizol reagent was used to extract the total RNA, and its quality was then checked on an Agilent 2100 Bioanalyzer.

This clonotype was sampled from a woman aged 18-29 years with stable Graves' hyperthyroidism. Some clones in this sample may be carry-over from other donors' samples. Donor details come from another sample of the same person, matched by shared clones. The receptor chain draws on TRBV6-2 or TRBV6-3 and TRBJ2-5; the junction holds 7 bases that match TRBD1. Specimen: peripheral blood. The DNA sequence is given as TGTGCCAGCAGGCCGGGACAGCACCCGTACCAAGAGACCCAGTACTTC. This gives the protein CASRPGQHPYQETQYF.